This T cell receptor (beta chain) was obtained from a study of CD8+ T cells in alopecia areata. Study outcomes and limitations: TCRs were shared less clearly across patients than in mice, possibly for HLA-related reasons.

As for treatment: oral pan-JAK inhibitor, 5-10 mg twice daily. Reverse transcription of extracted RNA yielded cDNA, which provided the sequencing template. The repertoire was sequenced with immunoSEQ multiplex PCR; TCRdb's copy has only in-frame clones and lacks some. Of around 190,000 clones in the sample, just under 65% were seen once. V dropped 5 bases and J dropped 7; count of bases not matched to a gene: 2. The germline gives CDR1 SEHNR, CDR2 FQNEAQ (reference sequence). The CDR3 consists of 14 residues. A word on this clone: The target antigen is unknown.

The specimen was CD4+ T cells sorted from blood, collected at approximately week 49, from a patient treated with tofacitinib. The TCR comes from a human donor with alopecia areata. This chain connects TRBV7-9 to TRBJ1-6, with 10 bases matching TRBD1. CDR3 coding DNA: TGTGCCAGCAGCCCGGACAGGGGGAATTCACCCCTCCACTTT. This gives the protein CASSPDRGNSPLHF.